A selection of T cell receptor beta chains follows, all from one sample in a study of T cell responses to AZD1222 COVID-19 vaccine. Data came from immunoSEQ multiplex PCR; TCRdb stores just in-frame clones and leaves some out. The sample lists fewer than 150,000 clones; 90% were seen once. This specimen consisted of peripheral blood, obtained 28 days after the second AZD1222 dose. The receptors here all came from an adult who received the AZD1222 COVID-19 vaccine. Both conserved end residues are part of each CDR3. D genes are given only for firm matches.

d_gene | j_gene | v_gene | len | CDR3nt | CDR3aa
- | TRBJ2-7 | TRBV11-2 | 14 | TGTGCCAGCAGCTTAGTTCACCCAACCTACGAGCAGTACTTC | CASSLVHPTYEQYF
- | TRBJ1-2 | TRBV7-9 | 12 | TGTGCCAGCAGCCTACAGGGCCTTGGCTACACCTTC | CASSLQGLGYTF
- | TRBJ2-1 | TRBV19 | 13 | TGTGCCAGTAGTACCTTGCACGACAGAGAGCAGTTCTTC | CASSTLHDREQFF
TRBD1 | TRBJ1-6 | TRBV5-4 | 16 | TGTGCCAGCAGCCGGACAGGGGGCCCCTATAATTCACCCCTCCACTTT | CASSRTGGPYNSPLHF
TRBD1 | TRBJ1-1 | TRBV5-1 | 12 | TGCGCCAGCAGCCCCGGACAGGGGAGAAGTTTCTTT | CASSPGQGRSFF
- | TRBJ1-1 | TRBV19 | 12 | TGTGCCACCAGGACAGAGAACACTGAAGCTTTCTTT | CATRTENTEAFF
- | TRBJ2-1 | TRBV6-2/TRBV6-3 | 14 | TGTGCCAGCAGTTACTCAGTAACCTACAATGAGCAGTTCTTC | CASSYSVTYNEQFF
- | TRBJ1-1 | TRBV2 | 14 | TGTGCCAGCAGTGACCAGGGACCATCTCTAGTAGCTTTCTTT | CASSDQGPSLVAFF
- | TRBJ1-2 | TRBV29-1 | 16 | TGCAGCGTTGACGGGTCGCGGGGCAGGGCGACCTATGGCTACACCTTC | CSVDGSRGRATYGYTF
- | TRBJ2-3 | TRBV19 | 15 | TGTGCCAGTAGCGGGAGTATAATGAGCACAGATACGCAGTATTTT | CASSGSIMSTDTQYF
TRBD2 | TRBJ2-5 | TRBV4-1 | 15 | TGCGCCAGCAGCCAAGACGGACTAGCGGTGGAGACCCAGTACTTC | CASSQDGLAVETQYF
- | TRBJ2-3 | TRBV19 | 13 | TGTGCCAGTGCCCCGCCGGGCACAGATACGCAGTATTTT | CASAPPGTDTQYF
TRBD1 | TRBJ1-6 | TRBV2 | 15 | TGTGCCAGCACTGATGACAGGGAGGGTAATTCACCCCTCCACTTT | CASTDDREGNSPLHF
- | TRBJ2-3 | TRBV4-2 | 13 | TGTGCCAGCAGCCAAGATATACGGGATACGCAGTATTTT | CASSQDIRDTQYF
- | TRBJ1-2 | TRBV19 | 16 | TGTGCCAGTAGAAGTATGGGATGGCGGGTCGGCTATGGCTACACCTTC | CASRSMGWRVGYGYTF
TRBD2 | TRBJ2-4 | TRBV2 | 14 | TGTGCCAGCAGTTTAGCGGGGGGGGAAAACATTCAGTACTTC | CASSLAGGENIQYF
TRBD1 | TRBJ1-5 | TRBV30 | 15 | TGTGCCTGGGGGACAGGGAGGGATAGCAATCAGCCCCAGCATTTT | CAWGTGRDSNQPQHF
TRBD1 | TRBJ2-3 | TRBV6-5 | 14 | TGTGCCAGCACCAGGGGGCCCCAGGCCGATACGCAGTATTTT | CASTRGPQADTQYF
- | TRBJ1-1 | TRBV7-2 | 15 | TGTGCCAGCAGCTCCCAGGGCAGGATGGGGACTGAAGCTTTCTTT | CASSSQGRMGTEAFF
- | TRBJ1-1 | TRBV30 | 13 | TGTGCCTGGAGTATCTCACAGGGAACTGAAGCTTTCTTT | CAWSISQGTEAFF
TRBD1 | TRBJ1-2 | TRBV7-2 | 16 | TGTGCCAGCAGCTTAGTTCAGGGGGTTGCTAACTATGGCTACACCTTC | CASSLVQGVANYGYTF
- | TRBJ1-1 | TRBV10-3 | 15 | TGTGCCATCAGGGAAGAAACAGGGCCTCGCACTGAAGCTTTCTTT | CAIREETGPRTEAFF
TRBD1 | TRBJ1-4 | TRBV11-1 | 13 | TGTGCCAGCAGCACCCGACAGGGGGAAAAACTGTTTTTT | CASSTRQGEKLFF
- | TRBJ2-2 | TRBV6-5 | 15 | TGTGCCAGCAGCTCAGGGCAGGGTGGAACCGGGGAGCTGTTTTTT | CASSSGQGGTGELFF
TRBD1 | TRBJ1-5 | TRBV27 | 14 | TGTGCCAGCGCAATGCAGGGGGCGGGTCAGCCCCAGCATTTT | CASAMQGAGQPQHF
- | TRBJ1-2 | TRBV30 | 13 | TGTGCCTGGAGCAGGGAAGTCTCCTATGGCTACACCTTC | CAWSREVSYGYTF
- | TRBJ1-2 | TRBV20-1 | 11 | TGCAGTGCTAGCGCAGCCTATGGCTACACCTTC | CSASAAYGYTF
- | TRBJ2-1 | TRBV7-9 | 11 | TGTGCCAGCAGCTTAGCCGGTGAGCAGTTCTTC | CASSLAGEQFF